This T cell receptor (beta chain) derives from a study of HIV-infected patients and healthy controls. Findings and caveats of the study: Slight age and sex differences between study cohorts did not explain the diversity differences.

The germline gives CDR1 SQVTM, CDR2 ANQGSEA. The V gene lost 1 base and the J gene lost 3 bases, with 5 bases spanning the gap. This CDR3 comprises 12 residues. In this sample, this clonotype turned up many times. No antigen is known for it. All unsorted peripheral T cells were captured because whole blood was used without fractionation. Alpha and beta constant-region primers primed reverse transcription of 400 to 500 ng RNA. Alpha and beta chain libraries were made separately by chain-specific third strand synthesis with multiplexing indices. One primer pair amplified all rearrangements per chain; each cDNA got molecular barcodes. A single record per CDR3 protein comes from TCRdb applying MiXCR to the 5' RACE reads. The sample comprises some 20,000 distinct CDR3 sequences, 12% of which are singletons, and 8.5% to 14% rests with the top ten.

The source material was blood. The source is an adult in good health. The chain links TRBV29-1 to TRBJ2-3; no clear D gene. CDR3 in DNA: TGCAGCGTTGAAGTCCAAACAGATACGCAGTATTTT. Translated: CSVEVQTDTQYF.